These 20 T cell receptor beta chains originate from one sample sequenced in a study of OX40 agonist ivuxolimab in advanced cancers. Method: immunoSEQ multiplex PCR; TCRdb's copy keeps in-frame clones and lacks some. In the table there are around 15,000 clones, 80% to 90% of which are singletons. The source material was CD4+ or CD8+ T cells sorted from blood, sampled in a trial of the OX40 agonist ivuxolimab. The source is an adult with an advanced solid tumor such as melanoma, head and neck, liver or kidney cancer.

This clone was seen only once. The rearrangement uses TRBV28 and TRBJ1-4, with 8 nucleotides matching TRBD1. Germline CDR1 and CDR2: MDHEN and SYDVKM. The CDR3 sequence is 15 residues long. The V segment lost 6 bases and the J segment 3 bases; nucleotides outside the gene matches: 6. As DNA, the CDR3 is TGTGCCAGCAGAACCCAGGGGGCCGCTAATGAAAAACTGTTTTTT. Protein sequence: CASRTQGAANEKLFF.

CDR3 nucleotides: TGTGCCAGCAGCTCCAAGGACACCGAACTCGCTGGGGCCAACGTCCTGACTTTC. Translating gives CASSSKDTELAGANVLTF. This rearrangement joins TRBV5-8 to TRBJ2-6; D possibly corresponds to TRBD1 (5 bases). The germline V gene encodes CDR1 SGHTS and CDR2 YDEGEE. V was clipped by 3 bases and J by 2 bases, with 18 bases between them. The CDR3 is 18 residues long.

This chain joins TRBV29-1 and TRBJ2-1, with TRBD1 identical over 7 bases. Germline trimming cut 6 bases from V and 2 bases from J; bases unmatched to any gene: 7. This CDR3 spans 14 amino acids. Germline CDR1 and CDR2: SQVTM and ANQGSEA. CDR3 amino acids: CSVSLGTAYNEQFF. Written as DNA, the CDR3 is TGCAGCGTAAGTCTAGGGACAGCCTACAATGAGCAGTTCTTC.

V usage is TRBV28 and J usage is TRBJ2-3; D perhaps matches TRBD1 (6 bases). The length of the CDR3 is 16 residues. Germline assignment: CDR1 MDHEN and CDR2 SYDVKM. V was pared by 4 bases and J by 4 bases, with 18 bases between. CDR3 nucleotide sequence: TGTGCCAGCAGTTCCAGGTTCAGGGGTTCGGCAGATACGCAGTATTTT. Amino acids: CASSSRFRGSADTQYF.

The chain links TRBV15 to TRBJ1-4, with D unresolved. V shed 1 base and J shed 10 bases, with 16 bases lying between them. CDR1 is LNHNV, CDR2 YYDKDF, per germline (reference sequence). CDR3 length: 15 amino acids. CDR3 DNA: TGTGCCACCAGCAGAGTCCGGGAGGCCGTCGGAAAACTGTTTTTT. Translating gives CATSRVREAVGKLFF.

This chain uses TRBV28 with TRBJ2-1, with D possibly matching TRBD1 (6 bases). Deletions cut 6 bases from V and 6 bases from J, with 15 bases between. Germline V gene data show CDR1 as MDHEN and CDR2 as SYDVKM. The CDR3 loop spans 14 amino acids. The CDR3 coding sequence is TGTGCCAGCAGCCCCTATACAGGGCTCAATGAGCAGTTCTTC. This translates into CASSPYTGLNEQFF.

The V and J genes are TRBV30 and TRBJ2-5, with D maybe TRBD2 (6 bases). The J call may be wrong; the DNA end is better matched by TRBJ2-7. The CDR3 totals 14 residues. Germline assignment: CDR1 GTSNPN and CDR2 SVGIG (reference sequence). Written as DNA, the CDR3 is TGTGCCTGGAGTGTAGGGCTAGCGCGCCACGAGCAGTACTTC. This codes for CAWSVGLARHEQYF.

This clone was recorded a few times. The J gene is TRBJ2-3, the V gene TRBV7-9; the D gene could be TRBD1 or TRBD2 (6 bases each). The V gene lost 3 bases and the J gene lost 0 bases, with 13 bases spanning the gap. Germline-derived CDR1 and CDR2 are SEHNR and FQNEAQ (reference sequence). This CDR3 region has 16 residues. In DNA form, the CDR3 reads TGTGCCAGCAGCTTTAACGTAGGGGGGAGCACAGATACGCAGTATTTT. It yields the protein CASSFNVGGSTDTQYF.

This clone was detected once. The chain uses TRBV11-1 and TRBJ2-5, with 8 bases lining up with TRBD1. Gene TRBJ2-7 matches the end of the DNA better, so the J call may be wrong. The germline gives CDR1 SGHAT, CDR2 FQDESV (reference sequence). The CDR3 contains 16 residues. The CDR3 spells CASSSNPTGVNYEQYF. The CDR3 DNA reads TGTGCCAGCAGCTCGAACCCGACAGGGGTCAACTACGAGCAGTACTTC.

The CDR3 DNA sequence: TGTGCCAGCGTACCAACAGGCCTGAACACTGAAGCTTTCTTT. This encodes CASVPTGLNTEAFF. The J gene is TRBJ1-1, the V gene TRBV6-1; possible D gene TRBD1, 5 bases. CDR1 and CDR2 (germline): MNHNS, SASEGT. V lost 8 bases to trimming and J lost 0 bases, with 13 bases between them. This CDR3 spans 14 amino acids.

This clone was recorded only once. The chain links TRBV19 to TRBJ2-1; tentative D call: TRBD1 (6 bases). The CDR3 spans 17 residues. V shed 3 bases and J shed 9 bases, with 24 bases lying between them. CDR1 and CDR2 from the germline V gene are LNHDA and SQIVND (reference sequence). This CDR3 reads CASSILGVKKGVGEQFF. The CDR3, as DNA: TGTGCCAGTAGTATCTTAGGGGTAAAAAAGGGGGTGGGTGAGCAGTTCTTC. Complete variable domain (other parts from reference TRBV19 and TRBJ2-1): DGGITQSPKYLFRKEGQNVTLSCEQNLNHDAMYWYRQDPGQGLRLIYYSQIVNDFQKGDIAEGYSVSREKKESFPLTVTSAQKNPTAFYLCASSILGVKKGVGEQFFGPGTRLTVL.

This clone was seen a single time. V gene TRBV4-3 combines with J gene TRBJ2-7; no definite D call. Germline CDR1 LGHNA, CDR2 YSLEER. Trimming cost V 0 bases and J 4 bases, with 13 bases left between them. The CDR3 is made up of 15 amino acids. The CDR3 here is CASSQESIGEYEQYF. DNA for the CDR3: TGCGCCAGCAGCCAAGAATCGATAGGCGAGTACGAGCAGTACTTC.

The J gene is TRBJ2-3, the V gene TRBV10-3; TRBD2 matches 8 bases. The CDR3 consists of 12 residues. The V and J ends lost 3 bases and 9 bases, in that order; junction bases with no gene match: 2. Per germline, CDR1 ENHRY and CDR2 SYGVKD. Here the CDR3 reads CAISDSGGTQYF. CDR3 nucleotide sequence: TGTGCCATCAGTGATTCGGGGGGGACGCAGTATTTT.

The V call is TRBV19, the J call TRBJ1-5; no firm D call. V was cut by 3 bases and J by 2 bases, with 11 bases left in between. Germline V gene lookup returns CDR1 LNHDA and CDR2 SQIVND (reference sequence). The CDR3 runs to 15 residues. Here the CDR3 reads CASSMGGSRNQPQHF. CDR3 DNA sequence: TGTGCCAGTAGTATGGGTGGCAGTCGCAATCAGCCCCAGCATTTT.

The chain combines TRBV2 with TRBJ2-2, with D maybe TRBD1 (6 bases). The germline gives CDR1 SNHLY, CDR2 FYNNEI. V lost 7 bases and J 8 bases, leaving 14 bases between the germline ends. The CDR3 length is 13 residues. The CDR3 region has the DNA TGTGCCAGCATTAACAGGGAGATTGGGGAGCTGTTTTTT. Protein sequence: CASINREIGELFF. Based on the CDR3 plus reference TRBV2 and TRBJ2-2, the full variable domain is EPEVTQTPSHQVTQMGQEVILRCVPISNHLYFYWYRQILGQKVEFLVSFYNNEISEKSEIFDDQFSVERPDGSNFTLKIRSTKLEDSAMYFCASINREIGELFFGEGSRLTVL.

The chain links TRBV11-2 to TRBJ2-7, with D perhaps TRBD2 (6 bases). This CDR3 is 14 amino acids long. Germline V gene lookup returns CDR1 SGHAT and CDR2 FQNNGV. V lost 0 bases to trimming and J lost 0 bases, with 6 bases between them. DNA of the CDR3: TGTGCCAGCAGCTTAGAGCGGGGCTCCTACGAGCAGTACTTC. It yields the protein CASSLERGSYEQYF.

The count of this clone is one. CDR3 DNA: TGTGCCAGCAGTTTCAGGGGGGCTGGGGCCAACGTCCTGACTTTC. Translating gives CASSFRGAGANVLTF. This chain connects TRBV5-6 to TRBJ2-6; tentatively, D is TRBD1 (7 bases). CDR3 length equals 15 residues. Germline V gene sequence: CDR1 SGHDT, CDR2 YYEEEE. V was shortened by 5 bases and J by 2 bases, with 11 bases between the two germline ends.

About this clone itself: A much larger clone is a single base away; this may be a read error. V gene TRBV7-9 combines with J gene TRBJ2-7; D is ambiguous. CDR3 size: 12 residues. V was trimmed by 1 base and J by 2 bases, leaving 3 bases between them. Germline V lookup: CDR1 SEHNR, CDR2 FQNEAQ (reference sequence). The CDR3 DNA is TGTGCCAGCAGCTTAGACACCTACGAGCAGTACTTC. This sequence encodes CASSLDTYEQYF.

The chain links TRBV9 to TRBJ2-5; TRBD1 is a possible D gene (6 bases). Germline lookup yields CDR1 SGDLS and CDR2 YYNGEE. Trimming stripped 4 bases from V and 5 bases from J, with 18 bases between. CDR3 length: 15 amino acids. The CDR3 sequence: CASSTGTQGSETQYF. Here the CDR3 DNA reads TGTGCCAGCAGCACTGGGACCCAGGGGTCGGAGACCCAGTACTTC.

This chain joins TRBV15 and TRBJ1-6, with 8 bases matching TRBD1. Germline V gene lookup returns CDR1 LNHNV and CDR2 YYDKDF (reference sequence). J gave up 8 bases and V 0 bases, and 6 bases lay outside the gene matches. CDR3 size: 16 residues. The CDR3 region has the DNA TGTGCCACCAGCAGAGATCGAGGGACAGGAGATTCACCCCTCCACTTT. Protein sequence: CATSRDRGTGDSPLHF.